Following are 30 T cell receptor beta chains from one sample sequenced in a study of low-dose radiotherapy and immunotherapy resistance in tumors. The time point: after trial treatment. Treatment indicated: LDRT plus nivolumab, ipilimumab, low-dose cyclophosphamide and aspirin (RACIN trial). Both TCRalpha and TCRbeta chains were reverse transcribed with V-gene-specific primers. Using a constant-region primer together with a V-primer adapter, TCRs were subjected to around 20 PCR cycles of amplification. TCRdb analysed the reads with MiXCR anew, one entry per CDR3 protein. The sample consists of about 30,000 distinct CDR3 sequences, about 53% of them appearing once. This specimen consisted of PBMCs, obtained after low-dose radiotherapy plus immunotherapy. The source is a male donor with gallbladder cancer.

The chain's CDR3 is CASSEAGQGAYNEQFF. CDR3 DNA sequence: TGTGCCAGCAGTGAGGCGGGACAGGGGGCCTACAATGAGCAGTTCTTC. The rearrangement joins TRBV6-6 to TRBJ2-1; 11 bases fit TRBD1. The CDR3 extends over 16 amino acids. Germline CDR1 reads MNHNY; CDR2 reads SVGAGI (reference sequence). The junction had 5 bases not matched to a gene; V was cut back by 5 bases and J by 2 bases.

Comments on this clonotype: This probably arose from a read error, given a far larger clone one base away. The V gene is TRBV29-1, the J gene TRBJ2-1; 9 bases match TRBD1. V gave up 6 bases and J gave up 10 bases; unmatched junction bases: 13. CDR1 is SQVTM, CDR2 ANQGSEA, per germline. The CDR3 spans 14 residues. CDR3 bases: TGCAGCGTCGTAAGGGGACAGGGTGAATACGAGCAGTTCTTC. It specifies CSVVRGQGEYEQFF.

V and J are TRBV7-2 and TRBJ2-7, with TRBD1 matching 7 bases. Germline CDR1 is SGHTA and CDR2 is FQGNSA. CDR3 length: 15 residues. V shed 5 bases, J shed 6 bases, and the junction held 13 bases outside the gene matches. DNA for the CDR3: TGTGCCAGCAGCACAAGGACCCCCAGGGGGACCGAGCAGTACTTC. This gives the protein CASSTRTPRGTEQYF.

The J gene is TRBJ2-7, the V gene TRBV11-2; TRBD2 matches at 9 bases. The CDR3 covers 14 residues. The ends lost 3 bases at V and 6 bases at J; junction bases unmatched: 6. Germline loops: CDR1 SGHAT, CDR2 FQNNGV. The chain's CDR3 is CASSLVAGAGEQYF. CDR3 DNA: TGTGCCAGCAGCTTGGTAGCGGGAGCCGGCGAGCAGTACTTC.

The V gene is TRBV3-1, the J gene TRBJ1-6, with 10 bases fitting TRBD1. The trim removed 3 bases at V and 5 bases at J, leaving 4 bases unmatched. There are 16 residues in the CDR3. Germline CDR1 LGHDT, CDR2 YNNKEL (reference sequence). For the CDR3, the DNA is TGTGCCAGCAGCCACCCCGGGACAGGGGATAATTCACCCCTCCACTTT. Translated: CASSHPGTGDNSPLHF. Variable domain in full (rest from reference TRBV3-1 and TRBJ1-6): DTAVSQTPKYLVTQMGNDKSIKCEQNLGHDTMYWYKQDSKKFLKIMFSYNNKELIINETVPNRFSPKSPDKAHLNLHINSLELGDSAVYFCASSHPGTGDNSPLHFGNGTRLTVT.

This chain joins TRBV29-1 and TRBJ2-1; a weak D match, TRBD2 (5 bases). Per the germline V gene, CDR1 is SQVTM and CDR2 is ANQGSEA. There are 12 residues in the CDR3. The V end was cut by 7 bases, the J end by 5 bases, with 12 bases between. The DNA for the CDR3 is TGCAGCGAAGGACTGAGCAACAATGAGCAGTTCTTC. Residues: CSEGLSNNEQFF.

This clonotype was counted at least ten times. V gene TRBV27 combines with J gene TRBJ2-7; D is undetermined. V lost 6 bases and J 0 bases, leaving 15 bases between the germline ends. The CDR3 sequence is 15 residues long. Germline values: CDR1 MNHEY, CDR2 SMNVEV (reference sequence). The CDR3 is CASRNVDGNSYEQYF. Written as DNA, the CDR3 is TGTGCCAGCAGGAATGTTGACGGCAACTCCTACGAGCAGTACTTC.

By proportion, this clonotype is medium-sized (0.01 to 0.1%). The chain recombines TRBV5-6 with TRBJ1-1; no reliable D call. The V and J ends lost 2 bases and 4 bases respectively, with 9 bases between them. CDR1 is SGHDT, CDR2 YYEEEE, per germline. This CDR3 is 13 amino acids long. The CDR3 bases are TGTGCCAGCAGCTTCTACAGAGGCACTGAAGCTTTCTTT. Its protein product is CASSFYRGTEAFF.

Concerning this clonotype: It is likely a read error: a sequence one base away is far more abundant. The rearrangement joins TRBV20-1 to TRBJ2-5, with 11 bases matching TRBD2. Germline CDR1 DFQATT, CDR2 SNEGSKA (reference sequence). The CDR3 runs to 15 residues. V lost 4 bases and J lost 11; bases outside the gene matches: 15. CDR3 DNA: TGCAGTGCTATCGAACTAGCGGGAGAGGACAATGAGCAGTACTTC. It encodes CSAIELAGEDNEQYF.

This clonotype occurred many times. The chain has TRBV7-3 and TRBJ2-1, with TRBD2 matching over 13 bases. This CDR3 has 16 amino acids. The J segment lost 6 bases and the V segment lost 5 bases, leaving 7 bases of the junction unmatched. CDR1 is SGHTA, CDR2 FQGTGA, per germline. The CDR3 region is CASSRTGTSGVNEQFF. CDR3 nucleotide sequence: TGTGCCAGCAGCAGAACCGGGACTAGCGGGGTCAATGAGCAGTTCTTC.

This clonotype was counted many times. The V gene is TRBV2, the J gene TRBJ1-1; no reliable D call. Trimming left V 7 bases short and J 4 bases short, with 13 bases between. Germline V gene sequence: CDR1 SNHLY, CDR2 FYNNEI. CDR3 length: 13 residues. The CDR3 DNA reads TGTGCCAGCAAAGGACCACAAGTCACTGAAGCTTTCTTT. It translates to CASKGPQVTEAFF.

The J gene is TRBJ1-2, the V gene TRBV7-2; maybe TRBD1 (5 bases). The CDR3 loop spans 17 amino acids. Germline V CDR1 and CDR2: SGHTA, FQGNSA. V lost 7 bases and J lost 4, with 25 bases in between. The CDR3 region is CASTRQGRGGPIYGYTF. In nucleotides, the CDR3 is TGTGCCAGCACCCGCCAGGGACGTGGCGGACCTATCTATGGCTACACCTTC. The variable domain in full, completed from reference TRBV7-2 and TRBJ1-2, reads GAGVSQSPSNKVTEKGKDVELRCDPISGHTALYWYRQSLGQGLEFLIYFQGNSAPDKSGLPSDRFSAERTGGSVSTLTIQRTQQEDSAVYLCASTRQGRGGPIYGYTFGSGTRLTVV.

The chain is built from TRBV7-8 and TRBJ2-6; D is uncertain. Germline-derived CDR1 and CDR2 are SGHVS and FQNEAQ. The CDR3 has 17 amino acids. Trimming cost V 2 bases and J 0 bases, with 11 bases left between them. This chain's CDR3 is CASSLRQAFSGANVLTF. CDR3 nucleotide sequence: TGTGCCAGCAGCTTACGGCAGGCGTTCTCTGGGGCCAACGTCCTGACTTTC.

This clonotype was detected many times. The gene calls are TRBV1 and TRBJ2-7; the D segment call TRBD1 is taken from the table without a DNA check. TRBV1 is recorded as a pseudogene. The CDR3 is made up of 15 amino acids. CDR3 nucleotides: TGCGCCAGCAGCCAATTAACTCAGGGGGCCTACGAGCAGTACTTC. It is translated as CASSQLTQGAYEQYF.

This clonotype is judged medium-sized. The J gene is TRBJ2-3, the V gene TRBV7-9, with D perhaps matching TRBD1 or TRBD2 (5 bases each). CDR3 length equals 16 residues. CDR1 is SEHNR and CDR2 is FQNEAQ in the germline V gene (reference sequence). Trimming took 5 bases from V and 6 from J, leaving 21 bases between them. CDR3 loop: CASSPRGEGLGDTQYF. The CDR3 DNA reads TGTGCCAGCAGCCCCCGGGGCGAGGGGCTAGGGGATACGCAGTATTTT.

The chain links TRBV30 to TRBJ2-2, with 14 bases lining up with TRBD2. Germline CDR1 reads GTSNPN; CDR2 reads SVGIG (reference sequence). V lost 0 bases, J lost 9 bases, and 6 bases stayed unmatched. CDR3 size: 16 residues. CDR3 in amino acids: CAWSVLGTSGRRELFF. In DNA, the CDR3 is TGTGCCTGGAGTGTACTTGGGACTAGCGGGAGACGGGAGCTGTTTTTT.

This clonotype ranks as medium-sized (0.01 to 0.1%). The J gene is TRBJ2-7, the V gene TRBV18; TRBD2 is a possible D gene (6 bases). The V end lost 0 bases, the J end lost 3 bases, and 12 bases lay between the germline ends. Germline lookup yields CDR1 KGHSH and CDR2 LQKENI. This CDR3 contains 15 residues. The CDR3 DNA is TGTGCCAGCTCACCACCGGGGCGGGGAAACTACGAGCAGTACTTC. It is translated as CASSPPGRGNYEQYF.

The V gene is TRBV20-1, the J gene TRBJ2-3; 7 nucleotides agree with TRBD2. Germline CDR1 DFQATT, CDR2 SNEGSKA (reference sequence). The junction had 14 bases not matched to a gene; V was cut back by 6 bases and J by 2 bases. This CDR3 contains 16 residues. DNA for the CDR3: TGCAGTGCGAGGCCTCTAGCGGTCGGGGACACAGATACGCAGTATTTT. Amino acid sequence: CSARPLAVGDTDTQYF.

This chain uses TRBV2 with TRBJ2-5, with 8 nucleotides matching TRBD1. The CDR3 totals 16 residues. Germline CDR1 and CDR2: SNHLY and FYNNEI. J was trimmed by 0 bases and V by 6 bases; bases with no gene match: 9. For the CDR3, the DNA is TGTGCCAGCAGCACCGAATTGACAGGGGACCAAGAGACCCAGTACTTC. Translation: CASSTELTGDQETQYF.

This clonotype is medium-sized by share. V is TRBV19 and J is TRBJ1-5; D gene unclear. The CDR3 loop spans 13 amino acids. Between the trimmed V and J ends, which lost 8 bases and 1 base, there was a span of 9 bases. CDR1 LNHDA and CDR2 SQIVND come from the germline V gene (reference sequence). CDR3: CASRSWSNQPQHF. CDR3 coding DNA: TGTGCCAGTCGATCGTGGAGCAATCAGCCCCAGCATTTT.

This clonotype has just one count. This sequence joins TRBV26 and TRBJ2-1; TRBD2 is the table's D call and was not checked against the DNA. TRBV26 is termed a pseudogene. The CDR3 totals 16 residues. CDR3 region: CASSPGLAGELAEQFF. Written as DNA, the CDR3 is TGTGCCAGCAGCCCCGGACTAGCGGGAGAACTGGCGGAGCAGTTCTTC.

Concerning this clonotype itself: A far larger clone differs by one base, so this is likely a read error. This rearrangement joins TRBV11-1 to TRBJ2-3; no reliable D call. There are 11 residues in the CDR3. V was clipped by 3 bases and J by 2 bases, with 0 bases between them. Germline CDR1 is SGHAT and CDR2 is FQDESV (reference sequence). CDR3 loop: CASSFTDTQYF. In nucleotides, the CDR3 is TGTGCCAGCAGCTTCACAGATACGCAGTATTTT.

V and J are TRBV5-1 and TRBJ2-1; 9 bases align to TRBD1. Germline-derived CDR1 and CDR2 are SGHRS and YFSETQ. The CDR3 length is 14 residues. J lost 9 bases, V lost 7 bases, and 11 bases had no gene match. CDR3 in DNA: TGCGCCAGCGGCCGGGACAGGGTCGATGGTGAGCAGTTCTTC. It translates to CASGRDRVDGEQFF.

There are many counts of this clonotype. The V and J genes are TRBV29-1 and TRBJ1-1, with D uncertain. The CDR3 loop spans 11 amino acids. The germline V gene encodes CDR1 SQVTM and CDR2 ANQGSEA. Trimming shortened V by 4 bases and J by 3 bases, and 6 bases separated the two germline ends. The CDR3 sequence: CSVGAYTEAFF. CDR3 sequence (DNA): TGCAGCGTTGGGGCCTACACTGAAGCTTTCTTT.

The sample holds many counts of this clonotype. This chain connects TRBV7-7 to TRBJ2-5, with 9 nucleotides matching TRBD1. Germline V gives CDR1 SSHAT, CDR2 FNYEAQ (reference sequence). The V and J ends lost 5 bases and 5 bases, in that order; junction bases with no gene match: 9. The CDR3 spans 15 residues. This CDR3 is CASSPGQGQWETQYF. CDR3 DNA sequence: TGTGCCAGCAGCCCGGGACAGGGTCAATGGGAGACCCAGTACTTC.

In its sample, this clonotype was seen many times. V and J are TRBV2 and TRBJ2-2, with a possible D match to TRBD1 (6 bases). This CDR3 is 14 amino acids long. Per the germline V gene, CDR1 is SNHLY and CDR2 is FYNNEI. The V gene lost 3 bases and the J gene lost 3 bases, with 8 bases spanning the gap. The CDR3 coding sequence is TGTGCCAGCAGTGATCAGGGGTACACCGGGGAGCTGTTTTTT. Its protein is CASSDQGYTGELFF.

Ten or more counts support this clonotype. The CDR3 here is CATEGGGLTYEQYF. CDR3 sequence (DNA): TGTGCCACCGAGGGAGGCGGATTGACCTACGAGCAGTACTTC. This rearrangement joins TRBV19 to TRBJ2-7; tentative D call: TRBD2 (6 bases). Germline CDR1 and CDR2: LNHDA and SQIVND (reference sequence). The CDR3 sequence is 14 residues long. Trimming left V 10 bases short and J 2 bases short, with 18 bases between.

This chain joins TRBV11-2 and TRBJ2-1; 7 bases line up with TRBD2. J lost 7 bases, V lost 4 bases, and 16 bases had no gene match. Germline V CDR1 and CDR2: SGHAT, FQNNGV. The CDR3 is 17 residues long. CDR3 amino acids: CASSSRPGGQTRNEQFF. Written as DNA, the CDR3 is TGTGCCAGCAGCTCCCGCCCGGGGGGTCAGACGCGGAATGAGCAGTTCTTC. Using reference TRBV11-2 and TRBJ2-1 for the parts outside the CDR3, the full variable domain is EAGVAQSPRYKIIEKRQSVAFWCNPISGHATLYWYQQILGQGPKLLIQFQNNGVVDDSQLPKDRFSAERLKGVDSTLKIQPAKLEDSAVYLCASSSRPGGQTRNEQFFGPGTRLTVL.

The chain links TRBV20-1 to TRBJ2-5; D is perhaps TRBD1 (5 bases). The CDR3 loop spans 12 amino acids. V lost 7 bases and J lost 3, with 12 bases in between. In germline, CDR1 is DFQATT, CDR2 SNEGSKA (reference sequence). CDR3 protein: CSGVWGEETQYF. CDR3 DNA: TGCAGTGGGGTCTGGGGCGAAGAGACCCAGTACTTC.

V is TRBV10-3 and J is TRBJ2-5; a possible D gene is TRBD1 (6 bases). Trimming removed 4 bases from V and 5 bases from J, with 14 bases in between. There are 14 residues in the CDR3. Germline CDR1 ENHRY, CDR2 SYGVKD. CDR3 nucleotide sequence: TGTGCCATCAGTGGGTTGGGGGCCCGGGAGACCCAGTACTTC. Encoded protein: CAISGLGARETQYF.